The 17 T cell receptor beta chains listed next were all sequenced from one sample in a study of cytomegalovirus exposure and HLA in healthy donors. It was with 60 Vbeta and 13 Jbeta primers that the PCR ran. Some clones are missing from TCRdb's copy, which holds only in-frame ones; the method was immunoSEQ multiplex PCR. The table has about 150,000 clones, roughly 76% seen once. The material sequenced was PBMCs. Source of these receptors: a woman under 40 in good health and CMV-seronegative.

V is TRBV30 and J is TRBJ1-1; the D gene is possibly TRBD1 (5 bases). The ends were cut back, 1 base at V and 6 bases at J, with 15 bases in the middle. The germline CDR1 and CDR2 sequences are GTSNPN and SVGIG (reference sequence). The CDR3 extends over 14 amino acids. CDR3 coding DNA: TGTGCCTGGAGTGCCCCTCCAGGGATATCTGAAGCTTTCTTT. Translated, it gives CAWSAPPGISEAFF.

This chain links TRBV5-4 with TRBJ2-6; D perhaps matches TRBD1 (6 bases). Deletions cut 4 bases from V and 3 bases from J, with 11 bases between. This CDR3 region has 15 residues. The V gene's germline CDR1 is SGHNT and CDR2 YYREEE (reference sequence). This CDR3 reads CASSMGAGGANVLTF. The CDR3 coding sequence is TGTGCCAGCAGCATGGGGGCTGGTGGGGCCAACGTCCTGACTTTC.

The chain combines TRBV2 with TRBJ1-1; 10 bases are shared with TRBD1. The V gene's germline CDR1 is SNHLY and CDR2 FYNNEI. With V trimmed by 4 bases and J by 2 bases, 4 bases remained unmatched. The CDR3 loop spans 15 amino acids. The CDR3 bases are TGTGCCAGCAGTGGACAGGGGGCCGTTAACACTGAAGCTTTCTTT. Protein sequence: CASSGQGAVNTEAFF.

V gene TRBV6-6 combines with J gene TRBJ2-1; D possibly corresponds to TRBD1 (6 bases). The CDR3 sequence is 14 residues long. Trimming pared 0 bases from V and 6 bases from J, leaving 9 bases between. CDR1 MNHNY and CDR2 SVGAGI come from the germline V gene (reference sequence). CDR3 nucleotide sequence: TGTGCCAGCAGTTACTCCGAGGGGGTCAATGAGCAGTTCTTC. Residues: CASSYSEGVNEQFF.

This chain joins TRBV7-8 and TRBJ1-2; 8 bases are a match to TRBD1. The CDR3 is 19 amino acids. Germline V gives CDR1 SGHVS, CDR2 FQNEAQ. Germline trimming cut 2 bases from V and 8 bases from J; bases unmatched to any gene: 22. DNA of the CDR3: TGTGCCAGCAGCTTAAGGCGGCCGGGCCAGGGGGCGGAAGGAGGGGGCTACACCTTC. Protein: CASSLRRPGQGAEGGGYTF. Together with reference TRBV7-8 and TRBJ1-2, the CDR3 gives the full variable domain: GAGVSQSPRYKVAKRGQDVALRCDPISGHVSLFWYQQALGQGPEFLTYFQNEAQLDKSGLPSDRFFAERPEGSVSTLKIQRTQQEDSAVYLCASSLRRPGQGAEGGGYTFGSGTRLTVV.

V gene TRBV6-6 combines with J gene TRBJ2-1, with a weak D call TRBD2 (5 bases). The V gene lost 6 bases and the J gene lost 6 bases, with 21 bases spanning the gap. CDR3 size: 16 residues. Germline CDR1 is MNHNY and CDR2 is SVGAGI (reference sequence). CDR3 in DNA: TGTGCCAGCAGCACACCCGAGGGCCGAGCCCGCAATGAGCAGTTCTTC. Translation gives CASSTPEGRARNEQFF.

This clone appeared once. V usage is TRBV7-9 and J usage is TRBJ1-5; D perhaps matches TRBD1 (5 bases). CDR1 SEHNR and CDR2 FQNEAQ come from the germline V gene (reference sequence). V lost 5 bases to trimming and J lost 2 bases, with 10 bases between them. The CDR3 is made up of 14 amino acids. CDR3 sequence (DNA): TGTGCCAGCAGCCCTTGGGGGGGCAATCAGCCCCAGCATTTT. Protein: CASSPWGGNQPQHF.

The chain carries TRBV9 and TRBJ2-2, with 10 bases fitting TRBD1. V trimming: 2 bases; J trimming: 8 bases; junction bases outside the gene matches: 3. The CDR3 is 14 amino acids. Germline V CDR1 and CDR2: SGDLS, YYNGEE. DNA of the CDR3: TGTGCCAGCAGCGTTGGACAGGGGGTGGGGGAGCTGTTTTTT. Its translation is CASSVGQGVGELFF. The variable domain in full, completed from reference TRBV9 and TRBJ2-2, reads DSGVTQTPKHLITATGQRVTLRCSPRSGDLSVYWYQQSLDQGLQFLIQYYNGEERAKGNILERFSAQQFPDLHSELNLSSLELGDSALYFCASSVGQGVGELFFGEGSRLTVL.

V is TRBV5-1 and J is TRBJ2-7, with TRBD1 identical over 10 bases. The CDR3 has 15 amino acids. CDR1 is SGHRS and CDR2 is YFSETQ in the germline V gene. Unmatched junction bases numbered 8, after V lost 4 bases and J lost 4 bases. The CDR3 DNA follows: TGCGCCAGCAGCACCAACCCGGGACAGGGGTACGAGCAGTACTTC. It encodes CASSTNPGQGYEQYF.

The chain is built from TRBV2 and TRBJ1-4; TRBD1 agrees at 7 bases. This CDR3 spans 15 amino acids. Per germline, CDR1 SNHLY and CDR2 FYNNEI. The ends lost 5 bases at V and 6 bases at J; junction bases unmatched: 9. This CDR3 reads CASSHAGTVHEKLFF. The CDR3 DNA is TGTGCCAGCAGTCACGCCGGGACAGTCCATGAAAAACTGTTTTTT.

The chain recombines TRBV4-2 with TRBJ2-1; 7 bases are shared with TRBD2. This CDR3 spans 17 amino acids. CDR1 and CDR2 (germline): LGHNA, YNFKEQ. J lost 0 bases, V lost 1 base, and 6 bases had no gene match. This CDR3 reads CASSQVISGDSYNEQFF. The CDR3 DNA is TGTGCCAGCAGCCAAGTAATAAGCGGGGACTCCTACAATGAGCAGTTCTTC.

The J gene is TRBJ1-1, the V gene TRBV11-2; no reliable D call. This CDR3 contains 13 residues. V lost 5 bases and J lost 6, with 13 bases in between. CDR1 SGHAT and CDR2 FQNNGV come from the germline V gene. CDR3 coding DNA: TGTGCCAGCAGCCTTGGAGTTTTGGCTGAAGCTTTCTTT. This sequence encodes CASSLGVLAEAFF.

This sequence joins TRBV5-4 and TRBJ2-7, with 9 bases that match TRBD2. The CDR3 sequence is 16 residues long. V dropped 5 bases and J dropped 2; count of bases not matched to a gene: 11. Germline V gene data show CDR1 as SGHNT and CDR2 as YYREEE (reference sequence). For the CDR3, the DNA is TGTGCCAGCAGTTCGGTGGGGGGCGGGGGGGCCTACGAGCAGTACTTC. Translating gives CASSSVGGGGAYEQYF.

J is TRBJ2-3 and V is TRBV19; a possible D gene is TRBD2 (6 bases). Trimming shortened V by 7 bases and J by 6 bases, and 20 bases separated the two germline ends. Looked up from germline, CDR1 is LNHDA and CDR2 is SQIVND (reference sequence). There are 15 residues in the CDR3. The CDR3 region has the DNA TGTGCCAGTACTGGGCTCCCGGGGGTCGACGATACGCAGTATTTT. It is translated as CASTGLPGVDDTQYF.

The chain carries TRBV18 and TRBJ2-1, with unresolved D. The CDR3 length is 16 residues. The V end was cut by 0 bases, the J end by 4 bases, with 13 bases between. CDR1 and CDR2 (germline): KGHSH, LQKENI. CDR3 in amino acids: CASSPPVGQAYNEQFF. The CDR3 DNA follows: TGTGCCAGCTCACCACCGGTTGGGCAGGCGTACAATGAGCAGTTCTTC.

The chain has TRBV30 and TRBJ2-2, with 9 bases lining up with TRBD1. This CDR3 spans 15 amino acids. Germline loops: CDR1 GTSNPN, CDR2 SVGIG (reference sequence). Trimming took 1 base from V and 5 from J; bases not matched to a gene: 5. Here the CDR3 DNA reads TGTGCCTGGAGTGGAGGACAGGGGAGGACCGGGGAGCTGTTTTTT. Protein product: CAWSGGQGRTGELFF.

The chain recombines TRBV7-3 with TRBJ1-5, with 9 bases aligning to TRBD1. This CDR3 comprises 21 residues. Germline CDR1 reads SGHTA; CDR2 reads FQGTGA. With 4 bases clipped from V and 0 bases from J, the junction kept 19 bases outside the gene matches. The CDR3 loop reads CASSSGPGTGIIMCSNQPQHF. CDR3 DNA sequence: TGTGCCAGCAGCTCCGGCCCCGGGACAGGGATTATTATGTGTAGCAATCAGCCCCAGCATTTT. The full variable domain, with the rest looked up from reference TRBV7-3 and TRBJ1-5, is GAGVSQTPSNKVTEKGKYVELRCDPISGHTALYWYRQSLGQGPEFLIYFQGTGAADDSGLPNDRFFAVRPEGSVSTLKIQRTERGDSAVYLCASSSGPGTGIIMCSNQPQHFGDGTRLSIL.